A selection of T cell receptor beta chains follows, all from one sample in a study of shared clonotypes between healthy human individuals. TCRdb's table, derived via immunoSEQ multiplex PCR, lists solely in-frame clones and lacks some. The repertoire holds about 1.9 million clones, with approximately 92% as singletons. Sequencing was performed on naive CD8+ T cells from PBMCs. The receptor set was obtained from a man in his late teens or twenties in good health. Some clones in this sample may be carry-over from other donors' samples. Both conserved end residues are part of each CDR3. Expanded clones are given a class, and other clones once, few, many or no size at all.

length,J,V,size,CDR3
16,TRBJ2-1,TRBV2,.,CASSGSARSSYNEQFF
17,TRBJ2-1,TRBV9,.,CASSVHYKTSSYNEQFF
15,TRBJ1-4,TRBV9,.,CASSSAAGANEKLFF
13,TRBJ2-7,TRBV4-1,.,CASSEDRPYEQYF
15,TRBJ1-2,TRBV4-3,.,CASRHNPTDYYGYTF
14,TRBJ2-7,TRBV7-9,once,CASSFFGFSYEQYF
11,TRBJ1-2,TRBV29-1,.,CSVDEFLGYTF
18,TRBJ2-6,TRBV27,once,CASSLSFGTGAGANVLTF
13,TRBJ2-7,TRBV27,.,CASSLASGNEQYF
13,TRBJ2-7,TRBV11-2,.,CASSRGPVYEQYF
14,TRBJ2-7,TRBV7-2,.,CASSENRGSYEQYF
13,TRBJ2-1,TRBV28,.,CASSFGTYNEQFF
14,TRBJ2-2,TRBV9,.,CASSPPAGTGELFF
15,TRBJ1-1,TRBV7-9,.,CASSPPGTGGTEAFF
14,TRBJ2-1,TRBV27,.,CASSLLAGVAEQFF
14,TRBJ2-1,TRBV4-3,.,CASSQGWSVREQFF
11,TRBJ2-7,TRBV6-6,.,CASSYSEEQYF
13,TRBJ2-1,TRBV7-3,.,CASSLTSVNEQFF
9,TRBJ2-7,TRBV27,once,CATPPEQYF
16,TRBJ2-3,TRBV2,.,CASSEADHMGGDTQYF
12,TRBJ2-2,TRBV21-1,.,CASSAESGELFF
18,TRBJ1-1,TRBV13,.,CASSSLKPLSAMNTEAFF
15,TRBJ2-3,TRBV27,.,CASSIGTGLTDTQYF
14,TRBJ2-1,TRBV29-1,once,CSSRGASGYNEQFF
16,TRBJ1-2,TRBV6-1,.,CASSERFAGANYGYTF
15,TRBJ2-2,TRBV4-1,.,CASSQDRTGRQELFF
17,TRBJ2-7,TRBV7-9,.,CASSQDDRLAKTHEQYF
17,TRBJ2-3,TRBV27,.,CASSLFTSGTSTDTQYF
14,TRBJ2-7,TRBV7-9,.,CASSARDTSYEQYF
15,TRBJ2-7,TRBV7-9,.,CASSTIAEVAYEQYF
15,TRBJ2-7,TRBV4-1,.,CASSHPGQGRYEQYF
14,TRBJ2-1,TRBV7-3,.,CASSSVAGSNEQFF
15,TRBJ2-2,TRBV29-1,.,CSVGRTSGNTGELFF
16,TRBJ2-1,TRBV5-1,.,CASSLEVHSSYNEQFF
18,TRBJ2-2,TRBV9,.,CASSHPTGGALDTGELFF
15,TRBJ2-7,TRBV9,.,CASSPELAGSYEQYF
15,TRBJ2-3,TRBV14,.,CASSQDRGRTDTQYF
12,TRBJ2-7,TRBV5-1,.,CASSRDFDQQYF
13,TRBJ2-5,TRBV28,.,CASSFNYQETQYF
15,TRBJ2-2,TRBV11-2,.,CASSLDPGDPGELFF
16,TRBJ1-3,TRBV10-3,.,CAISESEGGSGNTIYF
13,TRBJ2-5,TRBV18,.,CASSPEGAETQYF
13,TRBJ2-1,TRBV7-3,.,CASSSDWTSEQFF
18,TRBJ2-7,TRBV7-9,.,CASSLLTPRAGESYEQYF
15,TRBJ1-4,TRBV27,.,CASSQGTGGREKLFF
15,TRBJ2-5,TRBV6-1,.,CASRKDYILQETQYF
12,TRBJ2-7,TRBV2,once,CASRGRTYEQYF
15,TRBJ2-3,TRBV12-5,.,CASGLTGAPTDTQYF
16,TRBJ1-5,TRBV28,.,CASSLPRRQGNQPQHF
18,TRBJ2-7,TRBV5-1,.,CASSHFRQSCGRCHEQYF
14,TRBJ2-3,TRBV9,.,CASSDGTWTDTQYF
13,TRBJ1-1,TRBV28,.,CASSGLGDTEAFF
15,TRBJ2-5,TRBV7-2,.,CASSPGGRSQMTQYF
17,TRBJ2-1,TRBV9,.,CASSVVGTGLATNEQFF
16,TRBJ1-2,TRBV14,.,CASSHGVWDRVRGYTF
11,TRBJ2-1,TRBV4-2,.,CASSKRGEQFF
14,TRBJ2-1,TRBV2,.,CATEGGLAVNEQFF
16,TRBJ2-3,TRBV7-9,.,CASSPRIGRGTDTQYF
16,TRBJ1-5,TRBV6-1,.,CASSALRRGNNQPQHF
13,TRBJ2-7,TRBV27,.,CARGAGVNCEQYF